A selection of T cell receptor beta chains follows, all from one sample in a study of OX40 agonist ivuxolimab in advanced cancers. The assay was immunoSEQ multiplex PCR, and TCRdb's table has in-frame clones only and misses some. The repertoire has around 54,000 clones, 75% to 95% of them found once; the top ten carry 8.7%. The sample consisted of CD4+ or CD8+ T cells sorted from blood, taken in a trial of the OX40 agonist ivuxolimab. Receptor source: an adult with an advanced solid tumor such as melanoma, head and neck, liver or kidney cancer. Both conserved end residues are part of each CDR3. A D gene is named only where the DNA matches it firmly. Not every row has a clone size; where given, it reads once, few, many or a size class.

j_call d_call v_call clone_size cdr3_aa cdr3_nt
TRBJ1-5 - TRBV19 - CASMVGAGQPQHF TGTGCCAGTATGGTGGGGGCTGGGCAGCCCCAGCATTTT
TRBJ2-7 - TRBV7-9 - CASSLSGGRDRGHYEQYF TGTGCCAGCAGCTTGTCGGGTGGTCGGGACCGAGGCCACTACGAGCAGTACTTC
TRBJ1-5 - TRBV27 - CASSFGGNQPQHF TGTGCCAGCAGTTTTGGGGGGAATCAGCCCCAGCATTTT
TRBJ2-2 - TRBV19 few CASSIGGNTGELFF TGTGCCAGTAGTATAGGCGGAAACACCGGGGAGCTGTTTTTT
TRBJ2-7 TRBD2 TRBV28 once CASTSLAGSYEQYF TGTGCCAGCACCTCACTAGCGGGATCCTACGAGCAGTACTTC
TRBJ2-7 TRBD1 TRBV28 - CASRTGTGWTYEQYF TGTGCCAGCAGGACCGGGACAGGGTGGACCTACGAGCAGTACTTC
TRBJ1-1 TRBD1 TRBV9 - CASSVEAGGGTEAFF TGTGCCAGCAGCGTAGAAGCAGGGGGAGGCACTGAAGCTTTCTTT
TRBJ2-7 TRBD1 TRBV19 - CASSMGQGEQYF TGTGCCAGTAGCATGGGACAGGGAGAGCAGTACTTC
TRBJ2-3 TRBD2 TRBV11-2 - CASRVTSGGADTQYF TGTGCCAGCAGGGTGACTAGCGGGGGGGCAGATACGCAGTATTTT
TRBJ2-7 - TRBV18 few CASSPKDSFPYEQYF TGTGCCAGCTCACCGAAGGACAGCTTTCCCTACGAGCAGTACTTC
TRBJ2-1 - TRBV4-2 - CASSLSPGVKNEQFF TGTGCCAGCAGCCTAAGCCCGGGAGTAAAGAATGAGCAGTTCTTC
TRBJ2-6 - TRBV9 - CASSAGAGANVLTF TGTGCCAGCAGCGCAGGAGCTGGGGCCAACGTCCTGACTTTC
TRBJ2-7 - TRBV7-9 - CASSSASYEQYF TGTGCCAGCAGCTCAGCGTCCTACGAGCAGTACTTC
TRBJ1-1 - TRBV30 - CAWSPPGTEAFF TGTGCCTGGAGCCCTCCAGGCACTGAAGCTTTCTTT
TRBJ2-3 TRBD1 TRBV7-2 - CASSGSEVTGGLSTDTQYF TGTGCCAGCAGCGGGAGCGAAGTAACAGGGGGGCTAAGCACAGATACGCAGTATTTT
TRBJ1-1 - TRBV28 - CASSTAFYTEAFF TGTGCCAGTTCGACAGCTTTTTACACTGAAGCTTTCTTT
TRBJ2-2 - TRBV30 - CAWREGSNTGELFF TGTGCCTGGAGGGAGGGGTCGAACACCGGGGAGCTGTTTTTT
TRBJ1-1 TRBD1 TRBV5-6 - CASSLGQAEAFF TGTGCCAGCAGCCTCGGACAGGCTGAAGCTTTCTTT
TRBJ2-7 - TRBV28 - CATQEGAYEQYF TGTGCCACACAGGAGGGGGCCTACGAGCAGTACTTC
TRBJ1-6 - TRBV19 - CASSIFAGEDSPLHF TGTGCCAGTAGTATATTTGCGGGCGAGGATTCACCCCTCCACTTT
TRBJ2-7 - TRBV4-1 - CASSQVPKYEQYF TGCGCCAGCAGCCAAGTACCCAAGTACGAGCAGTACTTC
TRBJ2-1 TRBD1 TRBV6-6 - CASRTGVYNEQFF TGTGCCAGCAGGACAGGGGTCTACAATGAGCAGTTCTTC
TRBJ1-2 - TRBV2 - CASSATVYLDGYGYTF TGTGCCAGCAGTGCGACAGTTTACCTGGATGGCTATGGCTACACCTTC
TRBJ1-2 - TRBV2 - CASSPTMPYGYTF TGTGCCAGCAGTCCGACGATGCCCTATGGCTACACCTTC
TRBJ2-1 TRBD2 TRBV6-5 once CASTRREAYYNEQFF TGTGCCAGCACGAGACGGGAGGCCTACTACAATGAGCAGTTCTTC
TRBJ1-1 - TRBV29-1 - CSVEGGINTEAFF TGCAGCGTTGAGGGAGGGATAAACACTGAAGCTTTCTTT
TRBJ2-1 - TRBV15 - CATAEGPYNEQFF TGTGCCACCGCAGAGGGGCCTTACAATGAGCAGTTCTTC
TRBJ2-6 - TRBV11-2 - CASSSDNSGANVLTF TGTGCCAGCAGCTCAGACAACTCTGGGGCCAACGTCCTGACTTTC
TRBJ2-5 TRBD2 TRBV4-1 - CASSHRTSERETQYF TGCGCCAGCAGCCACCGGACTAGCGAGAGGGAGACCCAGTACTTC
TRBJ1-4 - TRBV6-5 - CASSYSSGDEKLFF TGTGCCAGCAGTTACTCTTCCGGGGATGAAAAACTGTTTTTT
TRBJ2-7 - TRBV30 - CAWSGDEQYF TGTGCCTGGAGTGGGGACGAGCAGTACTTC
TRBJ1-4 - TRBV27 - CASSPLPPREEKLFF TGTGCCAGCAGTCCCTTGCCCCCTAGGGAAGAAAAACTGTTTTTT
TRBJ2-7 - TRBV28 - CASSFSPERNYEQYF TGTGCCAGCAGTTTTTCGCCCGAAAGAAACTACGAGCAGTACTTC
TRBJ2-1 TRBD2 TRBV6-6 - CASSQLAGGQIEQFF TGTGCCAGCAGCCAGCTAGCGGGAGGCCAAATCGAGCAGTTCTTC
TRBJ1-5 - TRBV6-4 - CASSDSGGSNQPQHF TGTGCCAGCAGTGACTCCGGCGGGAGCAATCAGCCCCAGCATTTT
TRBJ2-1 TRBD2 TRBV7-6 - CASSLRGGTSGMHEQFF TGTGCCAGCAGCTTACGGGGCGGGACTAGCGGGATGCATGAGCAGTTCTTC
TRBJ2-7 TRBD2 TRBV5-3 - CASSPSGRPYEQYF TGTGCCAGCAGTCCTAGCGGGAGGCCCTACGAGCAGTACTTC
TRBJ2-3 - TRBV7-9 few CASSLGPGLYTQYF TGTGCCAGCAGCTTAGGGCCAGGACTTTATACGCAGTATTTT
TRBJ1-1 - TRBV19 few CASSIPLLLNTEAFF TGTGCCAGTAGTATACCCCTCCTATTGAACACTGAAGCTTTCTTT
TRBJ1-5 - TRBV4-1 - CASSQEDSGDNQPQHF TGCGCCAGCAGCCAAGAGGACTCCGGGGACAATCAGCCCCAGCATTTT